Listed below are T cell receptor beta chains from one sample, sequenced in a study of blood T cell repertoires in COVID-19. Repertoires were generated with immunoSEQ multiplex PCR, while TCRdb's copy carries only in-frame clones and drops some. The sample has 75,000 to 95,000 clones, 60% to 80% seen once. Material for sequencing was peripheral blood. These receptors originate from a man between 60 and 75 years old with COVID-19, enrolled during active disease. Each CDR3 is given with its conserved first and last residue. D genes are given only for firm matches. Clone size, where shown, is once, few, many, or a class for clones that have expanded.

clone_size: .
j_call: TRBJ1-2
d_call: .
v_call: TRBV11-2
cdr3_aa: CASSLDGAGFGYTF
cdr3_nt: TGTGCCAGCAGCTTAGATGGGGCAGGGTTTGGCTACACCTTC

clone_size: .
j_call: TRBJ2-4
d_call: TRBD2
v_call: TRBV15
cdr3_aa: CATSRDASGQNIQYF
cdr3_nt: TGTGCCACCAGCAGAGATGCTAGCGGGCAAAACATTCAGTACTTC

clone_size: .
j_call: TRBJ2-4
d_call: .
v_call: TRBV7-9
cdr3_aa: CASLNSGGDVGNIQYF
cdr3_nt: TGTGCCAGCCTTAACAGCGGCGGGGACGTGGGAAACATTCAGTACTTC

clone_size: few
j_call: TRBJ1-1
d_call: TRBD1
v_call: TRBV19
cdr3_aa: CASSIEGQGGTEAFF
cdr3_nt: TGTGCCAGTAGTATAGAGGGACAGGGGGGCACTGAAGCTTTCTTT

clone_size: few
j_call: TRBJ1-6
d_call: .
v_call: TRBV4-2
cdr3_aa: CASSQETGQGTRGSPSPLHF
cdr3_nt: TGTGCCAGCAGCCAGGAGACAGGCCAAGGTACAAGGGGGAGCCCTTCACCCCTCCACTTT

clone_size: .
j_call: TRBJ1-5
d_call: TRBD1
v_call: TRBV10-3
cdr3_aa: CAISKDRGNQPQHF
cdr3_nt: TGTGCCATCAGTAAAGACAGGGGCAATCAGCCCCAGCATTTT

clone_size: .
j_call: TRBJ2-3
d_call: TRBD2
v_call: TRBV19
cdr3_aa: CASGTSGSTDTQYF
cdr3_nt: TGTGCCTCCGGGACTAGCGGGAGCACAGATACGCAGTATTTT

clone_size: .
j_call: TRBJ2-7
d_call: TRBD1
v_call: TRBV6-6
cdr3_aa: CASSYSGQGFYEQYF
cdr3_nt: TGTGCCAGCAGTTACTCGGGACAGGGTTTCTACGAGCAGTACTTC

clone_size: .
j_call: TRBJ1-2
d_call: TRBD1
v_call: TRBV6-5
cdr3_aa: CASTLGTGNGYTF
cdr3_nt: TGTGCCAGCACTTTAGGGACAGGGAATGGCTACACCTTC

clone_size: .
j_call: TRBJ1-1
d_call: TRBD1
v_call: TRBV5-1
cdr3_aa: CASRQGGTNTEAFF
cdr3_nt: TGCGCCAGCAGACAGGGGGGGACGAACACTGAAGCTTTCTTT

clone_size: .
j_call: TRBJ2-3
d_call: TRBD2
v_call: TRBV6-6
cdr3_aa: CASRLTSGNTDTQYF
cdr3_nt: TGTGCCAGCAGGCTGACTAGCGGGAATACTGATACGCAGTATTTT

clone_size: .
j_call: TRBJ1-5
d_call: .
v_call: TRBV18
cdr3_aa: CASSPPGRGPNQPQHF
cdr3_nt: TGTGCCAGCTCACCACCAGGCAGGGGACCGAATCAGCCCCAGCATTTT

clone_size: many
j_call: TRBJ1-2
d_call: TRBD1
v_call: TRBV7-3
cdr3_aa: CASSLGPGGRGYTF
cdr3_nt: TGTGCCAGCAGCTTAGGCCCAGGGGGCAGGGGCTACACCTTC

clone_size: .
j_call: TRBJ2-1
d_call: TRBD2
v_call: TRBV6-2/TRBV6-3
cdr3_aa: CASSYPPRGGYNEQFF
cdr3_nt: TGTGCCAGCAGTTACCCCCCTCGCGGGGGTTACAATGAGCAGTTCTTC

clone_size: few
j_call: TRBJ2-2
d_call: TRBD1
v_call: TRBV11-2
cdr3_aa: CASSRRQGFFDSGELFF
cdr3_nt: TGTGCCAGCAGTCGGCGACAGGGCTTTTTCGATTCCGGGGAGCTGTTTTTT

clone_size: .
j_call: TRBJ2-1
d_call: .
v_call: TRBV12-3/TRBV12-4
cdr3_aa: CASTPGLKQFF
cdr3_nt: TGTGCCAGCACTCCCGGACTAAAGCAGTTCTTC

clone_size: .
j_call: TRBJ1-5
d_call: .
v_call: TRBV2
cdr3_aa: CASRPAGLRKQPQHF
cdr3_nt: TGTGCCAGCAGACCGGCGGGACTTAGGAAACAGCCCCAGCATTTT

clone_size: .
j_call: TRBJ2-7
d_call: .
v_call: TRBV30
cdr3_aa: CACPMGIEQYF
cdr3_nt: TGTGCCTGCCCCATGGGCATCGAGCAGTACTTC

clone_size: .
j_call: TRBJ2-7
d_call: .
v_call: TRBV30
cdr3_aa: CAWSFSPGEQYF
cdr3_nt: TGTGCCTGGAGTTTCTCTCCGGGAGAGCAGTACTTC

clone_size: .
j_call: TRBJ2-3
d_call: TRBD1
v_call: TRBV4-1
cdr3_aa: CASSQGQGAPDTQYF
cdr3_nt: TGCGCCAGCAGCCAAGGTCAGGGGGCACCAGATACGCAGTATTTT

clone_size: .
j_call: TRBJ1-1
d_call: TRBD1
v_call: TRBV7-2
cdr3_aa: CASSTRQGQEAFF
cdr3_nt: TGTGCCAGCAGCACCAGACAGGGACAGGAAGCTTTCTTT

clone_size: .
j_call: TRBJ2-4
d_call: TRBD1
v_call: TRBV15
cdr3_aa: CATSRRTGDGDIQYF
cdr3_nt: TGTGCCACCAGCAGACGGACAGGGGATGGAGACATTCAGTACTTC